The sequence of this T cell receptor (beta chain) was determined in a study of blood T cell repertoires in COVID-19 (dated by TCRdb to 2020 to 2021). At the level of the whole study: Samples covering the acute and convalescent phases of COVID-19 were provided by collaborators in the United States, Italy and Spain. The prospective study material was composed of cDNA or gDNA derived from T cells, B-cell-depleted T cells, or PBMCs. Deeply sampled blood TCRbeta repertoires from subjects exposed to, actively infected with, or recovered from COVID-19 were included in the dataset. The repertoires were released in a freely available public database meant as a resource for research on the immune response to SARS-CoV-2. Samples came from the ongoing ImmuneRACE study (first 160 participants) plus 1,254 subjects from 6 global collaborators. A de-identified subject ID, COVID-19 status, age in years and sex were almost always included in the sample metadata. Where HLA class I and class II types were available, the types were taken from metadata supplied by the sample provider, not from assay-based typing. Overall results and qualifications from the work: The quantity of clinical and demographic metadata differed by source and by participant and was supplied without curation.

TCRbeta CDR3 regions were amplified from genomic DNA using the immunoSEQ Assay, a bias-controlled multiplex PCR. For the original study's pipeline: The number of nucleated cells in each sample was estimated by amplification of reference gene primers within the assay. Sequence reads were collapsed and filtered to measure the absolute abundance of every unique TCRbeta CDR3 rearrangement. For each sample, productive Simpson clonality was calculated as the square root of Simpson's diversity index across productive rearrangements. The source is immuneACCESS, and TCRdb retained only in-frame sequences with V and J called. Part of the clones is not carried over; for the studies checked, unresolved V genes explain less than half of this, and the remainder is unexplained. That table furnishes V, J and clone size, whereas the DNA furnished D and trimming. The sample has roughly 200,000 clones on record, around 83% of them singletons. The ten largest clones capture 9.5% to 13% of the sample.

On this clone: Its antigen target is currently unknown. There are no base qualities to consult, and no much larger clone falls within one base.

From its cysteine to its phenylalanine, the CDR3 spans 15 amino acids. Here the CDR3 DNA is all that survives: 45 bases in frame from base 1. Clipping removes 6 bases from V and 5 bases from J, with 5 as the unmatched junction base count. According to the germline V gene, CDR1 reads KGHDR and CDR2 reads SFDVKD. One collaborating source in Seattle enrolled patients while the patients were actively infected and followed the patients over time throughout the course of disease. Collaborating institutions collected whole blood in K2EDTA tubes following their own protocols. Collaborator samples were shipped for TCRbeta analysis as frozen whole blood, isolated PBMCs, or DNA extracted from either sample type.

The sequence was collected from a woman in her fifties or sixties with COVID-19, enrolled during active disease. The sample taken for sequencing was peripheral blood. Rearrangement joined TRBV24-1 to TRBJ2-2; TRBD1 lines up with 10 middle nucleotides. The CDR3 protein sequence reads: CATSMGQGKTGELFF. The DNA reads as follows: TGTGCCACCAGTATGGGACAGGGGAAGACCGGGGAGCTGTTTTTT.